This T cell receptor (beta chain) was identified during a study of shared clonotypes between healthy human individuals (dated by TCRdb to about 2020). Concerning the study at large: A few men and a couple of women, aged 18 to 49 years, made up the cohort. For each donor, three plates each were used for CD4 naive and CD4 memory, two plates were used for CD8 naive, and one plate was used for CD8 memory. The study deeply sequenced blood TCR repertoires of roughly five healthy adults to estimate repertoire size and the extent of clonotype sharing between individuals. Libraries were prepared and TCR repertoires were sequenced by different laboratories using diverse techniques, in order to increase sequencing depth and limit assay-specific biases. Leukapheresis yielded between about 0.94 and 8.9 billion PBMCs per donor. What the research found in general, with its limitations: Estimated clonotype richness was generally larger for naive than for memory subsets. Even with the large sequencing depth, rarefaction of the sorted-subset datasets indicated that sequencing was incomplete. Sampling was restricted to blood, and TCR repertoires in tissues likely differ from the TCR repertoires found in blood. Pairwise subsampling indicated that sequencing depth was expected to affect the degree of clonotype sharing among donors. Higher generation probabilities were observed for clonotypes shared by all four sorted-subset donors than for non-shared clonotypes. Sharing across a few donors was observed for about 5% of naive CD4, 3% to 3.5% of naive CD8, 2% to 2.5% of memory CD4, and around 0.42% of memory CD8 clonotypes. Because the study included a small number of donors, the genetic and exposure-history diversity represented was limited.

About this clone: Its binding antigen is unknown. Per-base qualities were not stored, and no clone one base away is much larger.

Looking up the germline V gene yields CDR1 SGHAT and CDR2 FQNNGV. Relative to germline, V is missing 5 bases and J is missing 1 base, with 9 bases of the junction outside any gene match. Including the terminal cysteine and phenylalanine, the CDR3 comprises 16 residues. Only the CDR3 DNA stays, 48 bases, in frame from base 1. Using the deep immunoSEQ assay, TCR CDR3 regions were amplified from genomic DNA by multiplex PCR. Extracted genomic DNA from each cell subset was distributed evenly across all wells of several immunoSEQ 96-well plates, and each plate was treated as a replicate. For sorted subsets, approximately 0.2 ug of genomic DNA, equivalent to around 30,000 T cell genomes, went into each replicate PCR. Purified libraries were quantified with a Qubit 3.0 fluorometer, sized on a Bioanalyzer 2100, and re-quantified with the KAPA Library Quantification kit. Every immunoSEQ 96-well plate was sequenced on a separate single-read 150-cycle Illumina NextSeq 550 flow cell. Turning to the authors' computational methods: Because the immunoSEQ output included only junctional sequences and no quality scores, the filtering could not be the same as the filtering used for full-length reads. To assign V/J genes and CDR3, sequences were annotated against IMGT germline references using PyIR, a Python wrapper for IgBLAST v1.9. Any read was removed if the V/J assignment was weak (E-value above 1e-6), the CDR3 was missing, or the read contained stop codons, out-of-frame junctions, or ambiguous translated residues. A V3J clonotype was defined by an identical inferred V gene, J gene, and CDR3 amino acid sequence. To compute the percentage overlap between repertoires, the number of shared unique clonotypes was divided by the size of the smaller repertoire. Three approaches were used to assess repertoire richness: RTK rarefaction, the Chao1 estimator, and Recon v2.1 estimates of unobserved clonotypes. For all TCRbeta clonotypes obtained by the gDNA method from a few donors, generation probabilities were computed with OLGA. TCRdb limited this immuneACCESS table to in-frame rearrangements with V and J called. A share of clones is missing; checked studies link under half to unresolved V genes, and the rest is unexplained. The V and J calls and the clone size are those of that table, but D and trimming were determined from the DNA. The sample has around 1.4 million clones on record, roughly 98.5% of them singletons. The ten largest clonotypes hold roughly 0.35% of the sample.

Healthy HIV-negative adults with no recently reported acute infections or vaccinations were included as donors. All donors were Caucasian adults living in Nashville, Tennessee, USA. CD4+ T cells were enriched by magnetic negative selection; naive cells were then positively selected on CD45RA, and the negative fraction formed the memory subset. Blood was collected by leukapheresis, and PBMCs were isolated by Ficoll-Histopaque density gradient centrifugation and then cryopreserved in liquid nitrogen vapor phase. Analytical flow cytometry was used to check the purity and quantity of each magnetically sorted T cell population. Genomic DNA was isolated from every sorted fraction and measured by UV absorbance on a Nanodrop 2000c.

Material: naive CD4+ T cells sorted from blood. The label giving this sample's cell subset or site can be read as: CD45RA+ positively selected. This clonotype originated in a man aged 25 to 40 in good health. The V and J segments used are TRBV11-2 and TRBJ2-7; 9 nucleotides in the junction match TRBD2. The base sequence is TGTGCCAGCAGCCCGATTAGCGGGAGTAGGTCCTACGAGCAGTACTTC. Its translation reads: CASSPISGSRSYEQYF.